This section outlines one T cell receptor (beta chain) sequence together with its context. This record belongs to a study of technical replicates of blood from several donors. Looked up from germline, CDR1 is SGHTA and CDR2 is FQGNSA. This CDR3 has 14 residues. V was clipped by 1 base and J by 1 base, with 7 bases between them. Clones were sequenced by immunoSEQ multiplex PCR, and TCRdb holds only the in-frame ones, with some missing. Of tens of thousands of clones listed, about nine tenths were seen once; the top ten hold around 3.9%. The sequenced sample was PBMCs. The clonotype was recovered from a human donor in good health. Some clones in this sample may be carry-over from other donors' samples. This rearrangement joins TRBV7-2 to TRBJ2-5; D gene unclear. The CDR3 spells CASSLVILQETQYF. As DNA, the CDR3 is TGTGCCAGCAGCTTAGTAATTCTCCAAGAGACCCAGTACTTC.